This T cell receptor beta chain comes out of a study of T-cell reconstitution after alpha-beta-depleted transplantation in children. The table lists this clonotype with many counts. TCRbeta library construction was performed incorporating unique molecular identifiers. One entry per CDR3 protein, called by TCRdb with MiXCR from the PCR reads. The profile shows approximately 420,000 distinct CDR3 sequences, 9.5% to 13% of them singletons. After removal of 2 bases from V and 2 bases from J, the junction contained 5 bases not matched to a gene. Germline assignment: CDR1 SGDLS and CDR2 YYNGEE. The CDR3 contains 15 residues.

Sequences were derived from PBMCs from the stem cell graft donor, sampled from the stem cell graft. The chain carries TRBV9 and TRBJ1-1; 8 bases are shared with TRBD1. This receptor was obtained from a human donor who donated a stem cell graft to a child with acute myeloid leukemia. This CDR3 reads CASSVGTGGNTEAFF. The DNA of the CDR3 is TGTGCCAGCAGCGTCGGGACAGGAGGAAACACTGAAGCTTTCTTT.